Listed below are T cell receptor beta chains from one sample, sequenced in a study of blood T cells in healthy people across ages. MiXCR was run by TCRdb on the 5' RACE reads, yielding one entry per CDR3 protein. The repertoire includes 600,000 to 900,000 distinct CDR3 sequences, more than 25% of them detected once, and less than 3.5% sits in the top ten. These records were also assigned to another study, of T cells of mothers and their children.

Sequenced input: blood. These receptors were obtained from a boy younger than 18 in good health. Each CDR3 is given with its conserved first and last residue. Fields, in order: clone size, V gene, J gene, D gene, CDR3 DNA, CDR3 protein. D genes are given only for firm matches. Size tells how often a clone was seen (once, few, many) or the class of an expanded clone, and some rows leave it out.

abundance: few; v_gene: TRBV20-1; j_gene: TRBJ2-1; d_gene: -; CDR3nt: TGCAGTGCTACCCTCCCTAGCTCTGAGCAGTTCTTC; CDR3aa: CSATLPSSEQFF
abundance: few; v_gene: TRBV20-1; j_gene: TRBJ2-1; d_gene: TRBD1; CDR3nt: TGCAGTGCTAGAGATAGGGACAGGGGGCAAATGAGTGAGCAGTTCTTC; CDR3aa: CSARDRDRGQMSEQFF
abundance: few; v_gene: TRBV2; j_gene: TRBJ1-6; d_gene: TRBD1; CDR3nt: TGTGCCAGCAGTGAAGGGACAGGGGACAATTCACCCCTCCACTTT; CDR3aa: CASSEGTGDNSPLHF
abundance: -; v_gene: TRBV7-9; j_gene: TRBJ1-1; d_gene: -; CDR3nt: TGTGCCAGCACCTCAAAACGGGGTATCCCGAACACTGAAGCTTTCTTT; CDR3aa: CASTSKRGIPNTEAFF
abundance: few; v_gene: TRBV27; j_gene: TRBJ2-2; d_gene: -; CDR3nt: TGTGCCAGCAGTTTTGGATATTACGGACAGAGTTACACCGGGGAGCTGTTTTTT; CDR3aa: CASSFGYYGQSYTGELFF
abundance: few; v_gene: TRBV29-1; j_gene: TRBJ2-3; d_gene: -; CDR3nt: TGCAGCGTTGAAGGGGGGGGGCAGGGAGATACGCAGTATTTT; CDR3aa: CSVEGGGQGDTQYF
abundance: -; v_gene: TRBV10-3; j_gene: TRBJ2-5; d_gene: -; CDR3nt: TGTGCCATCAGTGAGGGGATGTCGTACCAAGAGACCCAGTACTTC; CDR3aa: CAISEGMSYQETQYF
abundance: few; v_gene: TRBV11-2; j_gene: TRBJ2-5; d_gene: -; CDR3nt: TGTGCCAGCAGCTTAGGGGTGACTGACTATACGACGCAGTACTTC; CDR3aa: CASSLGVTDYTTQYF
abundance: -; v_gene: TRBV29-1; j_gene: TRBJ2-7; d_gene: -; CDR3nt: TGCAGCGCTTACGGGGAACAGGGAAATGCCTACGTGCAGTACTTC; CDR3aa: CSAYGEQGNAYVQYF
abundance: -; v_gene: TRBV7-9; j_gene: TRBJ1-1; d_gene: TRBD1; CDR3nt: TGTGCCAGCAGACCGCTACAGGGGGCAGTGGACACTGAAGCTTTCTTT; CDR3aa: CASRPLQGAVDTEAFF
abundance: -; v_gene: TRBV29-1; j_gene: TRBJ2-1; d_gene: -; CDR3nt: TGCAGCGGGTGGACCTACAATGAGCAGTTCTTC; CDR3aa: CSGWTYNEQFF
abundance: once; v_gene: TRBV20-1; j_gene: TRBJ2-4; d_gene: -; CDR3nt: TGCAGTGCTAGAGCCGCCGCTCAGACAGGGAGGAAAAACATTCAGTACTTC; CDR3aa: CSARAAAQTGRKNIQYF
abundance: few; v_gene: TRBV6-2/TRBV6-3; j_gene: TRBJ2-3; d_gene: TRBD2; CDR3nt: TGTGCCAGTCAACTAGCGGGGGCAGATACGCAGTATTTT; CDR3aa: CASQLAGADTQYF